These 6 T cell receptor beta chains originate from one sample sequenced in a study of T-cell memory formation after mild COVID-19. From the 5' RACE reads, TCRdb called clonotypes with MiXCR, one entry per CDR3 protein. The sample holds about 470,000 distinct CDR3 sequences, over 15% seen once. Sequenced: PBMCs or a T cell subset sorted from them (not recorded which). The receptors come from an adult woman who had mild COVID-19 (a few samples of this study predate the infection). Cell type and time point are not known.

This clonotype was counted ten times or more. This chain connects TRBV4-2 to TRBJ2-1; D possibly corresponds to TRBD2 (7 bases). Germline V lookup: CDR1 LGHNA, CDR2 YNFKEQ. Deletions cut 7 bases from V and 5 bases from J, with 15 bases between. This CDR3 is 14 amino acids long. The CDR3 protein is CASTPRGAHNEQFF. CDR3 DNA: TGTGCCAGCACCCCCCGGGGGGCTCACAATGAGCAGTTCTTC.

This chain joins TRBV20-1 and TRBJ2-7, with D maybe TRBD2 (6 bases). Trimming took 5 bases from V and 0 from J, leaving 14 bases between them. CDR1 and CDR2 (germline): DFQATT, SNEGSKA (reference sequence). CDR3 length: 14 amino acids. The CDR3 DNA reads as TGCAGTGCTTCTGGGGAGGTCAGCTCCTACGAGCAGTACTTC. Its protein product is CSASGEVSSYEQYF.

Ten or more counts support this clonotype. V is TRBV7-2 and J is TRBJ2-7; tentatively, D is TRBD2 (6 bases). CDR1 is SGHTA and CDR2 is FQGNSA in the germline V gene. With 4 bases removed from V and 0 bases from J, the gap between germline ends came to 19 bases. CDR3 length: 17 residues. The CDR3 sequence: CASSSGRGGLSSYEQYF. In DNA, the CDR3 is TGTGCCAGCAGCTCCGGGCGGGGCGGATTAAGCTCCTACGAGCAGTACTTC.

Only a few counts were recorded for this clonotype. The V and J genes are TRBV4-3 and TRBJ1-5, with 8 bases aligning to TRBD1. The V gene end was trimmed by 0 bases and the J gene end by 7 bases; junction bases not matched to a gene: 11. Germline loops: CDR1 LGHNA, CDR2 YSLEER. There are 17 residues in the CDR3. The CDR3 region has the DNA TGCGCCAGCAGCCAAGAAATGTATCAGGGGGCGGGGCAGCCCCAGCATTTT. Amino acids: CASSQEMYQGAGQPQHF.

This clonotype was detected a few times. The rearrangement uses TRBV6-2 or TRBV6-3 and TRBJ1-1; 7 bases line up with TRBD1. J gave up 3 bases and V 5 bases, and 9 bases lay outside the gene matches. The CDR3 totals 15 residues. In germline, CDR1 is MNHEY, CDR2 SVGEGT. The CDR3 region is CASSPRGTAHTEAFF. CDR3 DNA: TGTGCCAGCAGTCCCCGGGGGACAGCGCACACTGAAGCTTTCTTT.

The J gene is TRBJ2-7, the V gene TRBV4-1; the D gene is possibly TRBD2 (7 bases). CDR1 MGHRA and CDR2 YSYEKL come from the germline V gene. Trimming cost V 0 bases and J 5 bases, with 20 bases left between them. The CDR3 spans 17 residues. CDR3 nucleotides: TGCGCCAGCAGCCAAGACGGTCGGGGGGCATTAACCCACGAGCAGTACTTC. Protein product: CASSQDGRGALTHEQYF.